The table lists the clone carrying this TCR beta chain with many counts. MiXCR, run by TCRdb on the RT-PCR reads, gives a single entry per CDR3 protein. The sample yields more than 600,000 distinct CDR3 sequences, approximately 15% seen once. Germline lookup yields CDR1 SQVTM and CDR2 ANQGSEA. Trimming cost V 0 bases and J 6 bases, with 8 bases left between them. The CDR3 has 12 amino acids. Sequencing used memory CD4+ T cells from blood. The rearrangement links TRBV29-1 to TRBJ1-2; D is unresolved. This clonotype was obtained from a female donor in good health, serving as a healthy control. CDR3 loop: CSVEDYLDGYTF. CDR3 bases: TGCAGCGTTGAAGATTACCTTGATGGCTACACCTTC.